Below, 12 T cell receptor beta chains from the same sample are listed, as sequenced in a study of T cells in Graves' hyperthyroidism and ophthalmopathy. The CDR3 regions of TCR beta were amplified from RNA transcripts. TCR CDR3 regions were first amplified by RT-PCR with HTBI primers. Using its own MiXCR run on the multiplex PCR reads, TCRdb lists one record per CDR3 protein. This table holds roughly 300,000 distinct CDR3 sequences, approximately 15% found once. Sequenced material: blood. All receptors derive from a woman aged 25 to 39 with Graves' hyperthyroidism.

The chain couples TRBV20-1 to TRBJ2-1; TRBD2 agrees at 9 bases. Looked up from germline, CDR1 is DFQATT and CDR2 is SNEGSKA (reference sequence). Trimming cost V 0 bases and J 8 bases; bases outside gene matches: 8. The CDR3 runs to 15 residues. The CDR3 loop reads CSARDGLAGMDEQFF. In DNA, the CDR3 is TGCAGTGCTAGAGATGGGCTAGCGGGAATGGATGAGCAGTTCTTC.

This clonotype has ten or more counts. The V gene is TRBV25-1, the J gene TRBJ2-3; TRBD2 matches 11 bases. The germline CDR1 and CDR2 sequences are MGHDK and SYGVNS. V lost 8 bases, J lost 0 bases, and 4 bases stayed unmatched. This CDR3 contains 15 residues. The CDR3 region has the DNA TGTGCCAGCCAACTAGCGGGAGCGAGCACAGATACGCAGTATTTT. Protein: CASQLAGASTDTQYF.

This clonotype was seen only a few times. The CDR3 DNA is TGTGCCAGCAGCTTAGAAAGAGCGGGAGGGATCTACAATGAGCAGTTCTTC. As protein: CASSLERAGGIYNEQFF. The V and J genes are TRBV7-9 and TRBJ2-1; the match to TRBD2 covers 10 bases. From germline, CDR1 is SEHNR and CDR2 FQNEAQ (reference sequence). This CDR3 is built from 17 residues. With 1 base clipped from V and 3 bases from J, the junction kept 6 bases outside the gene matches.

The chain uses TRBV9 and TRBJ2-7; D is unclear. This CDR3 has 13 residues. CDR1 is SGDLS and CDR2 is YYNGEE in the germline V gene. Trimming cost V 3 bases and J 6 bases, with 13 bases left between them. The CDR3 DNA reads as TGTGCCAGCAGCGCCGGTGCGGCCCGCGAGCAGTACTTC. Translating it yields CASSAGAAREQYF.

V gene TRBV28 combines with J gene TRBJ2-2; the D gene could be TRBD1 or TRBD2 (5 bases each). The CDR3 is 12 amino acids. Germline values: CDR1 MDHEN, CDR2 SYDVKM. The V end was cut by 6 bases, the J end by 8 bases, with 10 bases between. As DNA, the CDR3 is TGTGCCAGCAGCCGGGGACCTGGGGAGCTGTTTTTT. This gives the protein CASSRGPGELFF.

This chain links TRBV20-1 with TRBJ2-3, with D perhaps being TRBD1 or TRBD2 (5 bases each). The CDR3 length is 16 residues. Germline V gene sequence: CDR1 DFQATT, CDR2 SNEGSKA (reference sequence). With 4 bases removed from V and 2 bases from J, the gap between germline ends came to 19 bases. The CDR3 DNA follows: TGCAGTGCTAAGCATCCCCCGGGACGGCACACAGATACGCAGTATTTT. It encodes CSAKHPPGRHTDTQYF.

This clonotype was found a few times. The chain has TRBV20-1 and TRBJ2-7, with a possible D match to TRBD2 (7 bases). Germline V gene data show CDR1 as DFQATT and CDR2 as SNEGSKA (reference sequence). The CDR3 has 16 residues. V was cut by 3 bases and J by 7 bases, with 25 bases left in between. CDR3 sequence: CSASPSGGAALGEQYF. The CDR3 region has the DNA TGCAGTGCTAGCCCGAGTGGGGGGGCCGCACTGGGGGAGCAGTACTTC.

This sequence joins TRBV25-1 and TRBJ2-5, with D perhaps matching TRBD1 (6 bases). CDR3 length equals 12 residues. Deletions cut 4 bases from V and 10 bases from J, with 13 bases between. The germline V gene encodes CDR1 MGHDK and CDR2 SYGVNS. The CDR3 reads CASSVPGEVQYF. The DNA for the CDR3 is TGTGCCAGCAGTGTTCCAGGGGAAGTCCAGTACTTC.

Ten or more counts support this clonotype. CDR3: CASTDPLSNYGYTF. DNA for the CDR3: TGTGCCAGCACCGACCCCCTCAGTAACTATGGCTACACCTTC. This chain uses TRBV6-1 with TRBJ1-2; D unresolved. V lost 7 bases and J 1 base, leaving 13 bases between the germline ends. Per germline, CDR1 MNHNS and CDR2 SASEGT. The CDR3 sequence is 14 residues long.

In its sample, this clonotype was seen many times. CDR3: CASSLALGGTEAFF. CDR3 DNA: TGTGCCAGCAGCCTGGCTTTAGGGGGCACTGAAGCTTTCTTT. This chain connects TRBV27 to TRBJ1-1; perhaps TRBD1 as D (6 bases). Germline loops: CDR1 MNHEY, CDR2 SMNVEV (reference sequence). The CDR3 is 14 residues long. The V end was cut by 6 bases, the J end by 4 bases, with 15 bases between.

The rearrangement links TRBV6-1 to TRBJ2-2; D is undetermined. The length of the CDR3 is 11 residues. V was cut by 6 bases and J by 7 bases, with 6 bases left in between. The germline V gene encodes CDR1 MNHNS and CDR2 SASEGT. The CDR3 bases are TGTGCCAGCAGGGATAGCGGGGAGCTGTTTTTT. Amino acids: CASRDSGELFF.

In its sample, this clonotype was seen many times. For the CDR3, the DNA is TGTGCCAGCAGTTACAGGGTTTCGACCTACAATGAGCAGTTCTTC. Residues: CASSYRVSTYNEQFF. This chain links TRBV2 with TRBJ2-1, with a tentative D call TRBD1 (6 bases). The CDR3 is made up of 15 amino acids. CDR1 and CDR2 (germline): SNHLY, FYNNEI. V lost 5 bases to trimming and J lost 2 bases, with 13 bases between them.